The sequence of this TCR beta chain was determined in a study of low-dose radiotherapy and immunotherapy resistance in tumors. About the research overall: Treatment of Cohort 2 consisted of 1 Gy per fraction every two weeks, amounting to 13 Gy over 26 weeks. It was every two weeks, one day before radiation and immunotherapy, that intravenous cyclophosphamide 200 mg/m2 was given.

Time point noted: after trial treatment. Specified treatment: LDRT plus nivolumab, ipilimumab, low-dose cyclophosphamide and aspirin (RACIN trial). Treatment combined nivolumab, ipilimumab, aspirin, low-dose cyclophosphamide and low-dose radiotherapy in a dose-escalation trial. The presence of advanced solid tumors lacking tumor-infiltrating lymphocytes characterized eligible patients. TRAV- and TRBV-specific primers primed first-strand cDNA, covering alpha and beta chains. PCR amplification of the TCRs was performed with Phusion for 20 PCR cycles, and it relied on a constant-region primer together with a V-primer adapter. TCRdb analysed the reads with MiXCR anew, one entry per CDR3 protein. The sample has more than 50,000 distinct CDR3 sequences; around a quarter are singletons. This clonotype was recorded many times. After removal of 0 bases from V and 3 bases from J, the junction contained 4 bases not matched to a gene. This CDR3 has 18 residues. Germline lookup yields CDR1 LGHDT and CDR2 YNNKEL (reference sequence).

The rearrangement links TRBV3-1 to TRBJ2-6; TRBD2 agrees at 11 bases. Sequenced here: PBMCs, sampled after low-dose radiotherapy plus immunotherapy. The clonotype comes from a male donor with prostate cancer. The CDR3 DNA follows: TGTGCCAGCAGCCAAGACGCACTAGCGGGAGTTGGGGCCAACGTCCTGACTTTC. This sequence encodes CASSQDALAGVGANVLTF.